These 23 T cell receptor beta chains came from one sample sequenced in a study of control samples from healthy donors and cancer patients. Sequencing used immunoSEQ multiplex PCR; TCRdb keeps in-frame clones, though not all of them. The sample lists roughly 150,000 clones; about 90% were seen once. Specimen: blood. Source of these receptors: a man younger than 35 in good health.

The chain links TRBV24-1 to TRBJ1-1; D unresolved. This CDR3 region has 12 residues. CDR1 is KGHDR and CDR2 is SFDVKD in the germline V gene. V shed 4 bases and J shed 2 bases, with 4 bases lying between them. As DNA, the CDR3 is TGTGCCACCAGTGACTCAAACACTGAAGCTTTCTTT. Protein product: CATSDSNTEAFF.

This chain's CDR3 is CASSPPSNYGYTF. The DNA for the CDR3 is TGTGCCAGCTCCCCTCCCTCTAACTATGGCTACACCTTC. The genes are TRBV28 and TRBJ1-2; D gene unclear. Trimming stripped 8 bases from V and 0 bases from J, with 10 bases between. Germline V CDR1 and CDR2: MDHEN, SYDVKM. The CDR3 has 13 residues.

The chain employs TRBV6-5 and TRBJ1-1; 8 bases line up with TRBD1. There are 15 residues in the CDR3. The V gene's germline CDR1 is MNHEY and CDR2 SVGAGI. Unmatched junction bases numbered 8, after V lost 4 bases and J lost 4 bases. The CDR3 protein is CASSFGQGRVTEAFF. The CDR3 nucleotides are TGTGCCAGCAGTTTCGGACAGGGTAGGGTCACTGAAGCTTTCTTT.

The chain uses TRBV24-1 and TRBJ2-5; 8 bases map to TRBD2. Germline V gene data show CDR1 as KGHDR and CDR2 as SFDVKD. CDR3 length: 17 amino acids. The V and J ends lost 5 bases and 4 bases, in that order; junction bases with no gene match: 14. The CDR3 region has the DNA TGTGCCACCAGTGCGGGGGGGTTAGTTACGAGAGGAGAGACCCAGTACTTC. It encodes CATSAGGLVTRGETQYF.

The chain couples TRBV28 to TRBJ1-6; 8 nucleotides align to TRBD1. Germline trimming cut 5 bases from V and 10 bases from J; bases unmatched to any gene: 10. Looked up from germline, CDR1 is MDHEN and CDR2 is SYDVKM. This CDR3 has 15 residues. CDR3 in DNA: TGTGCCAGCAGTCCCCCATCAGGGGGCGGGTCACCCCTCCACTTT. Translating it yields CASSPPSGGGSPLHF.

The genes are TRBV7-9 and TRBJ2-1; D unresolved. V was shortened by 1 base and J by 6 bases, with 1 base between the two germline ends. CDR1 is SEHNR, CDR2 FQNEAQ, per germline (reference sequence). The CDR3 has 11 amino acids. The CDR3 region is CASSLVNEQFF. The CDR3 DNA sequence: TGTGCCAGCAGCTTAGTCAATGAGCAGTTCTTC.

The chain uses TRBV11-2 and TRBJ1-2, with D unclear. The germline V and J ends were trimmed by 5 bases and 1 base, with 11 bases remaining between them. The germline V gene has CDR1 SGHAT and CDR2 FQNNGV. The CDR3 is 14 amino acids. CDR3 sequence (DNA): TGTGCCAGCAGCGCCGGACTGATTAACTATGGCTACACCTTC. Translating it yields CASSAGLINYGYTF. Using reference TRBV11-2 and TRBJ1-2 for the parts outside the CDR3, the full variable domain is EAGVAQSPRYKIIEKRQSVAFWCNPISGHATLYWYQQILGQGPKLLIQFQNNGVVDDSQLPKDRFSAERLKGVDSTLKIQPAKLEDSAVYLCASSAGLINYGYTFGSGTRLTVV.

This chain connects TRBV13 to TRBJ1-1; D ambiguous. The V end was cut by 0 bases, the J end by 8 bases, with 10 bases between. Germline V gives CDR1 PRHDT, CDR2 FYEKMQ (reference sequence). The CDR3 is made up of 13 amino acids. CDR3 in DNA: TGTGCCAGCAGCTTAGGGACCATCTCCGAAGCTTTCTTT. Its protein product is CASSLGTISEAFF.

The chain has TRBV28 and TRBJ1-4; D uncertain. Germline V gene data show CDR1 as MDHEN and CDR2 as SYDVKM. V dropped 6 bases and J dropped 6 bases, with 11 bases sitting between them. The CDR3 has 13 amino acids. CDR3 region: CASRDEEYEKLFF. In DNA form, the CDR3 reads TGTGCCAGCAGAGACGAGGAGTATGAAAAACTGTTTTTT.

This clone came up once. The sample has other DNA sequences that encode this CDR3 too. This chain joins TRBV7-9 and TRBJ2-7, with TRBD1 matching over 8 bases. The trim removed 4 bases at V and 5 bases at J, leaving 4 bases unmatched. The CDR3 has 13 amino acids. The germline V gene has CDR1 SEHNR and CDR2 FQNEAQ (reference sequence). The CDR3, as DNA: TGTGCCAGCAGCTACAGGGGGGTGGACGAGCAGTACTTC. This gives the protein CASSYRGVDEQYF.

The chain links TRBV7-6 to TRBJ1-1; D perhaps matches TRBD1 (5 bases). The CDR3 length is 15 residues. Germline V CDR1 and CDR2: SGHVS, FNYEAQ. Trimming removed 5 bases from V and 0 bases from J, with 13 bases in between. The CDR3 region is CASSPGGAMNTEAFF. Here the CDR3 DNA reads TGTGCCAGCAGCCCAGGTGGGGCAATGAACACTGAAGCTTTCTTT.

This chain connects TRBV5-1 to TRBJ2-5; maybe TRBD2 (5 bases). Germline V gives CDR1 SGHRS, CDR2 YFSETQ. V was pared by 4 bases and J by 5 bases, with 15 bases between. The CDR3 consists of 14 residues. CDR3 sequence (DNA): TGCGCCAGCAGCCCCATATCGGGCGGGGAGACCCAGTACTTC. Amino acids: CASSPISGGETQYF.

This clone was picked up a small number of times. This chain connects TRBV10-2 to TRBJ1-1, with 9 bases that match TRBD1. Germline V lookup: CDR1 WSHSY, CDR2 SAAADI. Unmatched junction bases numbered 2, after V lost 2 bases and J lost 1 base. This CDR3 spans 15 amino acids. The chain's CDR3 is CASSETGGRNTEAFF. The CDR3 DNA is TGCGCCAGCAGTGAGACAGGGGGCAGGAACACTGAAGCTTTCTTT.

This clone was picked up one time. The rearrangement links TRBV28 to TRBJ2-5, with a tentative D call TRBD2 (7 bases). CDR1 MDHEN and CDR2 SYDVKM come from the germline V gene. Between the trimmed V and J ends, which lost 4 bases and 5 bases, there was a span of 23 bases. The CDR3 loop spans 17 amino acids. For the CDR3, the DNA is TGTGCCAGCAGTTCCCCCGGAAGGGGCGGGGGCATGGAGACCCAGTACTTC. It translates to CASSSPGRGGGMETQYF.

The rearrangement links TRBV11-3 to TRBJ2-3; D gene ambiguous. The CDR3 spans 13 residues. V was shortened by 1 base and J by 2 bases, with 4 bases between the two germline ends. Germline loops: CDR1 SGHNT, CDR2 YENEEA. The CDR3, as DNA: TGTGCCAGCAGCTTAGGGCCCACAGATACGCAGTATTTT. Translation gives CASSLGPTDTQYF.

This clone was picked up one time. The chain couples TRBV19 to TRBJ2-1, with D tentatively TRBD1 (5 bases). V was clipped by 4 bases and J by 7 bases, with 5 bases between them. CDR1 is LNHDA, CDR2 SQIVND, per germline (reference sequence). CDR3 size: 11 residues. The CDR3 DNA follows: TGTGCCAGTAGTACAGGGAATGAGCAGTTCTTC. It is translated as CASSTGNEQFF. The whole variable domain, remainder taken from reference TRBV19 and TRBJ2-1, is DGGITQSPKYLFRKEGQNVTLSCEQNLNHDAMYWYRQDPGQGLRLIYYSQIVNDFQKGDIAEGYSVSREKKESFPLTVTSAQKNPTAFYLCASSTGNEQFFGPGTRLTVL.

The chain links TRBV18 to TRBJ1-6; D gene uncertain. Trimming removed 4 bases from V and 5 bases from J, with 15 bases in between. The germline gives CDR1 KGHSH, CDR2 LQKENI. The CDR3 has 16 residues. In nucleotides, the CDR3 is TGTGCCAGCTCACACCGGACGGAGGAGAATAATTCACCCCTCCACTTT. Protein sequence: CASSHRTEENNSPLHF.

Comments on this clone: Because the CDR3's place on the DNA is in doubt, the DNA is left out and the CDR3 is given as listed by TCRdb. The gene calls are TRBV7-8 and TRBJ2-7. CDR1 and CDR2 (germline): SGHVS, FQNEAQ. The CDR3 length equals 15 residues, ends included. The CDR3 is CASSFGPGAPYEQYF.

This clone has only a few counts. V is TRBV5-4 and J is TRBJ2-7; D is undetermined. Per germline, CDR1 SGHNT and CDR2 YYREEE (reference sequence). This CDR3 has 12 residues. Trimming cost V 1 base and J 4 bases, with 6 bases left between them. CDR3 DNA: TGTGCCAGCAGCTTGTCCGGTTACGAGCAGTACTTC. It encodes CASSLSGYEQYF.

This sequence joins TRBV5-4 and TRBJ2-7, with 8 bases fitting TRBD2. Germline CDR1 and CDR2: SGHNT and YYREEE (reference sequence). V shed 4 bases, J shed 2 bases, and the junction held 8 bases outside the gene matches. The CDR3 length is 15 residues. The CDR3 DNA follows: TGTGCCAGCAGCCCAAGCATCGGGGGGGCCTACGAGCAGTACTTC. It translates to CASSPSIGGAYEQYF.

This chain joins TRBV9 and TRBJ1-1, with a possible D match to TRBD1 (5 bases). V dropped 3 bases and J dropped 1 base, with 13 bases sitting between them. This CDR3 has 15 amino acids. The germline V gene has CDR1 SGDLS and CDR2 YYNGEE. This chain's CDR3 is CASSAQQEENTEAFF. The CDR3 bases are TGTGCCAGCAGCGCTCAACAGGAAGAGAACACTGAAGCTTTCTTT.

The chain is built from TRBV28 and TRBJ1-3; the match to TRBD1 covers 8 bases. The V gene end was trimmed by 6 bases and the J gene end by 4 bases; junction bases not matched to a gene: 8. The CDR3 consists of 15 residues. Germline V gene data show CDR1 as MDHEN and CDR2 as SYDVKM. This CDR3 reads CASSPTGDPGNTIYF. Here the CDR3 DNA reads TGTGCCAGCAGCCCGACAGGGGACCCAGGAAACACCATATATTTT.

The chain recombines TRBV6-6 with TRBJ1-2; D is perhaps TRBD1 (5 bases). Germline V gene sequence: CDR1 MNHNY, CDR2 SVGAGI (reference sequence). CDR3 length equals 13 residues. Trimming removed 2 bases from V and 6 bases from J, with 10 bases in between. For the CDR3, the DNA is TGTGCCAGCAGTTACGCGCAGGGTGATGGCTACACCTTC. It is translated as CASSYAQGDGYTF.